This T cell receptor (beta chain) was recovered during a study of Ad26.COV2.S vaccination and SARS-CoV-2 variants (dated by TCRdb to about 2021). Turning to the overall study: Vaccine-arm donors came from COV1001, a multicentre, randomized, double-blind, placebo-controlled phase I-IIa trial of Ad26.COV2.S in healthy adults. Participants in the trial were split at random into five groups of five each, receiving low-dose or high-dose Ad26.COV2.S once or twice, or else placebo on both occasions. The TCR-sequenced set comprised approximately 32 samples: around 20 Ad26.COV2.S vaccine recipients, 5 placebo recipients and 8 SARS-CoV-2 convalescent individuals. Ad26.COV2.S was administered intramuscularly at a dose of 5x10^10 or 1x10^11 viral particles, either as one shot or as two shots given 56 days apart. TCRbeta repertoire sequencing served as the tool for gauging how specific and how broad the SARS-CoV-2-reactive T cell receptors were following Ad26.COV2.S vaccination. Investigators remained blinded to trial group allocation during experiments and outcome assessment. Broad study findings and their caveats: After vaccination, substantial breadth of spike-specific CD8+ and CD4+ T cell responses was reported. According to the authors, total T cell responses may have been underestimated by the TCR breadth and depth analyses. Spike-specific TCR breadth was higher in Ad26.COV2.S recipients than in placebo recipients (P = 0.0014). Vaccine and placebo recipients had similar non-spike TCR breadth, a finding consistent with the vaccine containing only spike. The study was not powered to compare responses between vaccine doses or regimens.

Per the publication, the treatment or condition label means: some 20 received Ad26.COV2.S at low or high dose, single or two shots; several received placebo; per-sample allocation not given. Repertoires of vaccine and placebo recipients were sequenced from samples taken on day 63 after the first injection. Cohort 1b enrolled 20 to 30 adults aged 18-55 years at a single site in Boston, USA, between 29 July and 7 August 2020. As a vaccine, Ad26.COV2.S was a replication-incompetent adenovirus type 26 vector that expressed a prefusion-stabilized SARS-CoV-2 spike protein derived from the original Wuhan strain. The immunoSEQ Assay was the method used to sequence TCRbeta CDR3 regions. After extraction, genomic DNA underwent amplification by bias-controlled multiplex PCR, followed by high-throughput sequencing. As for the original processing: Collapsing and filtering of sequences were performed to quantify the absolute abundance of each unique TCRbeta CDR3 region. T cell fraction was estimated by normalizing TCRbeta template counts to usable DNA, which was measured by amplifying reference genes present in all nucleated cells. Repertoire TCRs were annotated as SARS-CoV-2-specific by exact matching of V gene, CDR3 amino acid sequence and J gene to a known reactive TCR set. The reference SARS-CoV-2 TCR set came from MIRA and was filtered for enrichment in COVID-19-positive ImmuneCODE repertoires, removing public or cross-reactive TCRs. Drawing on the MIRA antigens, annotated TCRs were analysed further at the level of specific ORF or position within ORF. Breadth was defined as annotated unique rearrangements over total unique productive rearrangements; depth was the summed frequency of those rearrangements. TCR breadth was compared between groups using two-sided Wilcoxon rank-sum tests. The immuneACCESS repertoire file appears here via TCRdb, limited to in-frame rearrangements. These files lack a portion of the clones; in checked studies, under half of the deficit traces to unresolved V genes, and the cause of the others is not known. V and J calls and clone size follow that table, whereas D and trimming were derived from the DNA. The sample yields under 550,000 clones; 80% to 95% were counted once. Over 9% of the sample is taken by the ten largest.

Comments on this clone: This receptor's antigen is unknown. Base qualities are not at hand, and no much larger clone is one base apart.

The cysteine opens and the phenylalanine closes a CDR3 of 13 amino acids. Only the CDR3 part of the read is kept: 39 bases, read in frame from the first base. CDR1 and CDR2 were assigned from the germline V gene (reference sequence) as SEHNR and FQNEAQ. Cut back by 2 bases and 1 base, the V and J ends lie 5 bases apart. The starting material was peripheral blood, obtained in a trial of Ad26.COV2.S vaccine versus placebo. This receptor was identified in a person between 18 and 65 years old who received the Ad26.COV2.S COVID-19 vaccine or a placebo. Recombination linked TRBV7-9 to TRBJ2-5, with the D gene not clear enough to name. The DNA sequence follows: TGTGCCAGCAGCTTACACTCCCAAGAGACCCAGTACTTC. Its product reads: CASSLHSQETQYF. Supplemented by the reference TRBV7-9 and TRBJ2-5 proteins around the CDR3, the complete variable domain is DTGVSQNPRHKITKRGQNVTFRCDPISEHNRLYWYRQTLGQGPEFLTYFQNEAQLEKSRLLSDRFSAERPKGSFSTLEIQRTEQGDSAMYLCASSLHSQETQYFGPGTRLLVL.